This TCR beta chain appears in the sequencing data of a study of technical replicates of blood from a handful of donors. This CDR3 has 12 amino acids. Trimming removed 4 bases from V and 3 bases from J, with 10 bases in between. Germline loops: CDR1 SQVTM, CDR2 ANQGSEA. Only in-frame clones appear in the TCRdb table, and some are missing; sequencing was by immunoSEQ multiplex PCR. This table holds 65,000 to 95,000 clones, around 97% found once. Sequencing was carried out using T cells isolated from PBMCs. J is TRBJ2-7 and V is TRBV29-1, with D possibly TRBD2 on 5 matching bases. The sequence was obtained from a human donor in good health. DNA for the CDR3: TGCAGCGTTGTGGACTGGCGCTACGAGCAGTACTTC. Protein sequence: CSVVDWRYEQYF.